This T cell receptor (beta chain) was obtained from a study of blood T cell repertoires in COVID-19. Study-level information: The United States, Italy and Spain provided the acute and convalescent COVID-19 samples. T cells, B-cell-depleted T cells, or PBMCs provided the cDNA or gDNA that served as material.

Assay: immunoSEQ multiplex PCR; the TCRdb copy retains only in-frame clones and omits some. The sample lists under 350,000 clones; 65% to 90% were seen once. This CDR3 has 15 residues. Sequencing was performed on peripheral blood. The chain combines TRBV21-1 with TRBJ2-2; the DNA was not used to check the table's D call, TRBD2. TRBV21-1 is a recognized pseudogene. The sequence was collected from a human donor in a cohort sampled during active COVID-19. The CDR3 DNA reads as TGTGCCCGCCTTCGGATTAGCGGATGCTTTGGGGAGCTGTTTTTT. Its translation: CARLRISGCFGELFF.